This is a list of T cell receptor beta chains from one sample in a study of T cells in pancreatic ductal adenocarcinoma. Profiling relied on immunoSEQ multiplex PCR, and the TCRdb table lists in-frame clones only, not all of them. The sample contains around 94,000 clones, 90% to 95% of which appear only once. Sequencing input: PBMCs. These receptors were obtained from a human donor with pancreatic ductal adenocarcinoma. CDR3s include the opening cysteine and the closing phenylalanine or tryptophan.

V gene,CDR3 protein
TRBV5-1,CASSAGTAGTGELFF
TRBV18,CASLRDRDTGELFF
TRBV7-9,CASSLKSQGSKTEAFF
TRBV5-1,CASSSAGQQETQYF
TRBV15,CATSQGGPYEQYF
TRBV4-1,CASSQGLADEQFF
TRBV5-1,CASSLGLAGGRPDTQYF
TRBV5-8,CASSFRVHSGANVLTF
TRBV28,CASSRYTGVETQYF
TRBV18,CASARAPQETQYF
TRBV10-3,CAISESFGTGNTEAFF
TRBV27,CASSLGTGSYEQYF
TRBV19,CASSSGTQFANTGELFF
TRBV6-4,CASSSTSGGHEQFF
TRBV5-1,CASSLGQGSTEAFF
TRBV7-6,CASSLGGGTDSYNEQFF
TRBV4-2,CASSPMAGLTDTQYF